These 21 T cell receptor beta chains were sequenced from one sample in a study of blood T cell repertoires in COVID-19 (TCRdb year 2020). The receptor library was made with the immunoSEQ multiplex PCR assay. Entries here come from immuneACCESS through TCRdb and include only in-frame sequences with V and J called. Some clones fail to appear in such tables; in the studies checked, an unresolved V gene covers under half of the shortfall, and the cause of the remainder is unknown. Present in this sample are around 390,000 clones, 80% to 90% of which were seen just once. 10% of the sample goes to the ten largest clones. The sequenced material came from PBMCs or T cells enriched from blood (not recorded which). The receptors were sampled from a woman in her forties or fifties who had recovered from COVID-19.

The chain employs TRBV18 and TRBJ1-1; 9 bases map to TRBD1. CDR3 length equals 14 residues. Unmatched junction bases numbered 7, after V lost 6 bases and J lost 5 bases. Looked up from germline, CDR1 is KGHSH and CDR2 is LQKENI. The CDR3 DNA is TGTGCCAGCTCCGGGACAGGGTGGGGGACTGAAGCTTTCTTT. Translating it yields CASSGTGWGTEAFF.

The V call is TRBV2, the J call TRBJ1-5; 8 bases line up with TRBD1. The CDR3 spans 15 residues. J was trimmed by 7 bases and V by 7 bases; bases with no gene match: 12. Per germline, CDR1 SNHLY and CDR2 FYNNEI. The DNA for the CDR3 is TGTGCCAGCAATGAGGGACAGGCCGATAACCAGCCCCAGCATTTT. Protein product: CASNEGQADNQPQHF.

This clone has only one observation. The V and J genes are TRBV7-9 and TRBJ2-1; D not resolved. The CDR3 has 14 amino acids. The V and J ends lost 1 base and 8 bases respectively, with 12 bases between them. Germline CDR1 and CDR2: SEHNR and FQNEAQ (reference sequence). CDR3 amino acids: CASSLVPLGHEQFF. CDR3 sequence (DNA): TGTGCCAGCAGCTTAGTGCCCCTGGGCCATGAGCAGTTCTTC.

As concerns this clone: Distinct nucleotide sequences in the sample also encode this CDR3. J is TRBJ2-7 and V is TRBV19; possible D gene TRBD2, 5 bases. The CDR3 spans 13 residues. The germline CDR1 and CDR2 sequences are LNHDA and SQIVND (reference sequence). V was shortened by 4 bases and J by 2 bases, with 9 bases between the two germline ends. Written as DNA, the CDR3 is TGTGCCAGTAGTAGGTCGGGGACCTACGAGCAGTACTTC. Translated, it gives CASSRSGTYEQYF.

The chain links TRBV27 to TRBJ2-2, with D possibly being TRBD1 (5 bases). Germline CDR1 is MNHEY and CDR2 is SMNVEV (reference sequence). V gave up 3 bases and J gave up 4 bases, with 12 bases separating them. The CDR3 loop spans 15 amino acids. The CDR3 here is CASSFLQVPTGELFF. DNA of the CDR3: TGTGCCAGCAGTTTTTTACAGGTCCCCACCGGGGAGCTGTTTTTT.

This sequence joins TRBV7-9 and TRBJ2-7, with D possibly TRBD1 on 7 matching bases. V was pared by 5 bases and J by 2 bases, with 13 bases between. The V gene's germline CDR1 is SEHNR and CDR2 FQNEAQ (reference sequence). The CDR3 extends over 14 amino acids. The CDR3 DNA is TGTGCCAGCAGCCGACAGGGCGGGGCCTACGAGCAGTACTTC. This gives the protein CASSRQGGAYEQYF.

This clone was seen a handful of times. J is TRBJ1-6 and V is TRBV5-1, with 8 bases matching TRBD1. The germline V gene encodes CDR1 SGHRS and CDR2 YFSETQ. The CDR3 loop spans 14 amino acids. V lost 4 bases, J lost 9 bases, and 6 bases stayed unmatched. The CDR3 DNA follows: TGCGCCAGCAGCCTCGGACAGGGAAGTTCACCCCTCCACTTT. Its protein product is CASSLGQGSSPLHF. Full variable domain (remainder filled in from reference TRBV5-1 and TRBJ1-6): KAGVTQTPRYLIKTRGQQVTLSCSPISGHRSVSWYQQTPGQGLQFLFEYFSETQRNKGNFPGRFSGRQFSNSRSEMNVSTLELGDSALYLCASSLGQGSSPLHFGNGTRLTVT.

This clone was seen just once. This sequence joins TRBV2 and TRBJ2-5; D is uncertain. Germline V lookup: CDR1 SNHLY, CDR2 FYNNEI. The CDR3 contains 13 residues. Trimming left V 4 bases short and J 5 bases short, with 11 bases between. CDR3 amino acids: CASSVVGSETQYF. CDR3 bases: TGTGCCAGCAGTGTGGTCGGGTCTGAGACCCAGTACTTC.

The chain links TRBV6-5 to TRBJ1-2; D may be TRBD1 (5 bases). The V gene lost 5 bases and the J gene lost 2 bases, with 15 bases spanning the gap. The germline gives CDR1 MNHEY, CDR2 SVGAGI. The CDR3 extends over 15 amino acids. The CDR3 region is CASSMTEYANYGYTF. CDR3 coding DNA: TGTGCCAGCAGTATGACAGAGTACGCCAACTATGGCTACACCTTC.

V and J are TRBV28 and TRBJ2-2; 12 positions match TRBD2. V shed 5 bases, J shed 4 bases, and the junction held 2 bases outside the gene matches. Per germline, CDR1 MDHEN and CDR2 SYDVKM. The CDR3 extends over 15 amino acids. CDR3 in amino acids: CASSRTSGATGELFF. The CDR3 bases are TGTGCCAGCAGTAGGACTAGCGGGGCCACCGGGGAGCTGTTTTTT.

This chain connects TRBV29-1 to TRBJ2-3, with a possible D match to TRBD1 (5 bases). Per germline, CDR1 SQVTM and CDR2 ANQGSEA. The CDR3 sequence is 16 residues long. The ends were cut back, 0 bases at V and 2 bases at J, with 15 bases in the middle. CDR3: CSVEDPDGHNTDTQYF. The DNA of the CDR3 is TGCAGCGTTGAAGACCCCGACGGACACAACACAGATACGCAGTATTTT.

CDR3: CASRTGGQGGSPLHF. Written as DNA, the CDR3 is TGTGCCAGCAGAACCGGGGGACAGGGGGGATCACCCCTCCACTTT. This chain connects TRBV28 to TRBJ1-6; TRBD1 matches 11 bases. The V and J ends lost 6 bases and 10 bases, in that order; junction bases with no gene match: 8. Germline lookup yields CDR1 MDHEN and CDR2 SYDVKM. The CDR3 sequence is 15 residues long.

CDR3 DNA: TGTGCCAGCAGCAGGGACTTCTCTGGGGCCAACGTCCTGACTTTC. The encoded protein is CASSRDFSGANVLTF. The chain carries TRBV5-5 and TRBJ2-6, with a weak D call TRBD2 (6 bases). The CDR3 sequence is 15 residues long. Germline loops: CDR1 SGHKS, CDR2 YYEKEE (reference sequence). Trimming cost V 4 bases and J 0 bases, with 8 bases left between them.

This sequence joins TRBV27 and TRBJ2-5, with 9 bases matching TRBD1. V lost 5 bases and J lost 1; bases outside the gene matches: 5. The V gene's germline CDR1 is MNHEY and CDR2 SMNVEV (reference sequence). CDR3 length: 15 amino acids. The CDR3 DNA is TGTGCCAGCAGTCTCGGGGACAGGGTCCAAGAGACCCAGTACTTC. This encodes CASSLGDRVQETQYF.

This clone was counted a single time. CDR3 sequence: CASSQGGGRTPLHF. As DNA, the CDR3 is TGTGCCAGCAGCCAAGGGGGGGGCAGAACACCCCTCCACTTT. The gene calls are TRBV3-1 (or the pseudogene TRBV3-2) and TRBJ1-6; the D gene is possibly TRBD1 (6 bases). Germline values: CDR1 LGHDT, CDR2 YNNKEL (reference sequence). The V and J ends lost 1 base and 11 bases respectively, with 12 bases between them. CDR3 size: 14 residues.

The chain recombines TRBV29-1 with TRBJ2-7, with TRBD2 identical over 9 bases. CDR1 and CDR2 from the germline V gene are SQVTM and ANQGSEA. V was clipped by 3 bases and J by 0 bases; unmatched bases: 3. This CDR3 is built from 14 residues. CDR3 sequence: CSVETSGHSYEQYF. CDR3 coding DNA: TGCAGCGTTGAGACTAGCGGACACTCCTACGAGCAGTACTTC.

This clone has a handful of counts. The CDR3 DNA sequence: TGTGCCAGCTCACCCGGACAGGGGCTCGGTGGCTACACCTTC. It encodes CASSPGQGLGGYTF. J is TRBJ1-2 and V is TRBV18; 9 bases are shared with TRBD1. J gave up 7 bases and V 3 bases, and 6 bases lay outside the gene matches. This CDR3 has 14 amino acids. The germline gives CDR1 KGHSH, CDR2 LQKENI.

The chain combines TRBV4-3 with TRBJ2-4; 7 nucleotides agree with TRBD1. J gave up 0 bases and V 4 bases, and 21 bases lay outside the gene matches. The CDR3 length is 21 residues. The germline gives CDR1 LGHNA, CDR2 YSLEER. The CDR3 loop is CASSPQLLYLGQPTAKNIQYF. The CDR3 bases are TGCGCCAGCAGCCCACAGCTACTCTATTTGGGACAGCCCACAGCCAAAAACATTCAGTACTTC.

V is TRBV3-1 (or the pseudogene TRBV3-2) and J is TRBJ1-2, with TRBD1 matching over 9 bases. Trimming removed 4 bases from V and 9 bases from J; junction bases left unmatched: 6. Germline V gene data show CDR1 as LGHDT and CDR2 as YNNKEL (reference sequence). The CDR3 has 13 residues. CDR3 residues: CASSLGQGLSYTF. CDR3 DNA: TGTGCCAGCAGCCTCGGACAGGGGCTGAGCTACACCTTC.

CDR3 sequence reads: CATTRYQPQHF. In DNA, the CDR3 is TGTGCCACCACCCGGTATCAGCCCCAGCATTTT. The rearrangement uses TRBV24-1 and TRBJ1-5; D is undetermined. Trimming took 8 bases from V and 5 from J, leaving 6 bases between them. This CDR3 comprises 11 residues. Germline CDR1 and CDR2: KGHDR and SFDVKD.

This sequence joins TRBV7-2 and TRBJ2-7; 10 bases align to TRBD1. The CDR3 runs 18 residues. Germline assignment: CDR1 SGHTA and CDR2 FQGNSA. V lost 4 bases to trimming and J lost 5 bases; unmatched junction nucleotides: 17. CDR3 in amino acids: CASSWGSKGQGRFNEQYF. As DNA, the CDR3 is TGTGCCAGCAGCTGGGGATCCAAGGGACAGGGGAGATTCAACGAGCAGTACTTC.